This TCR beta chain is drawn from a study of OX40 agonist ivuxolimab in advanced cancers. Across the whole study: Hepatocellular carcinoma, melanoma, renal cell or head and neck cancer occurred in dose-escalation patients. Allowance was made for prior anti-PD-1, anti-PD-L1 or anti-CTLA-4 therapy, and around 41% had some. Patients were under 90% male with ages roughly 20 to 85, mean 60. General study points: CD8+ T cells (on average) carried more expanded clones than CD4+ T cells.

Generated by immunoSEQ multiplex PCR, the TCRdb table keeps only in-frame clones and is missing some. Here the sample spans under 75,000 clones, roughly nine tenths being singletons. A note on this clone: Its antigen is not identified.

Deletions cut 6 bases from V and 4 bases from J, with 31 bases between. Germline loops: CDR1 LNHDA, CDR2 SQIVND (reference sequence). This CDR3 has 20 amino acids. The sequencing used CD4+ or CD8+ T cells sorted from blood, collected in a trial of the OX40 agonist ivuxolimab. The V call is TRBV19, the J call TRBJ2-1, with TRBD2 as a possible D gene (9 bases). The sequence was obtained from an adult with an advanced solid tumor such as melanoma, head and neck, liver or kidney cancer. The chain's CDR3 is CASSDRGPLGAGGRYNEQFF. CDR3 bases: TGTGCCAGTAGCGACAGGGGTCCCCTTGGGGCGGGAGGGAGGTACAATGAGCAGTTCTTC.